This T cell receptor beta chain was recovered during a study of T cell responses to AZD1222 COVID-19 vaccine. Study observations and caveats: Repertoires were collected only later (after the peak T cell response had occurred). Mostly white British, mostly female donors; authors suggested clonal diversity may be underestimated.

The V gene's germline CDR1 is SGHVS and CDR2 FQNEAQ. This CDR3 has 17 amino acids. After removal of 0 bases from V and 0 bases from J, the junction contained 3 bases not matched to a gene. Clones were read by immunoSEQ multiplex PCR, and TCRdb kept only the in-frame ones, dropping some. The sample records about 150,000 clones, around 86% being singletons. Pooling of second doses given at about 4 or about 12 weeks was done. Comment on this clone: Its antigen is currently unknown.

The chain combines TRBV7-8 with TRBJ2-1, with TRBD2 matching over 9 bases. Sequenced here: peripheral blood, sampled 28 days after the second AZD1222 dose. The TCR comes from an adult who received the AZD1222 COVID-19 vaccine. DNA of the CDR3: TGTGCCAGCAGCTTAGCTAGCGGGAGTTTCTCCTACAATGAGCAGTTCTTC. Protein sequence: CASSLASGSFSYNEQFF.